This passage covers 4 T cell receptor beta chains from one sample sequenced in a study of T cells in women clearing cervical HPV infection. The data were produced by immunoSEQ multiplex PCR, yet TCRdb's version contains in-frame clones alone and is incomplete. The record lists around 18,000 clones, of which the ten most abundant hold 7.2%. Sequencing input: blood buffy coat. Receptors were obtained from a woman aged 18 to 69 with a cervical HPV16 infection that either progressed to CIN3+ or cleared (not recorded which).

Turning to this clone: The CDR3 end lies 3 residues beyond the end of the read and is filled in from the germline J gene. The V call is TRBV11-3, the J call TRBJ2-2, with unresolved D. Trimming took off 5 bases at V and 3 bases at J, with 4 bases between the two ends. The length of the CDR3 is 12 residues. Germline-derived CDR1 and CDR2 are SGHNT and YENEEA. CDR3 region: CASSTHTGELFF. Incomplete CDR3 DNA: TGTGCCAGCAGCACTCACACCGGGGAG.

Points on this clone: The read ends 3 residues early relative to the CDR3; the germline J gene fills the gap. The J gene is TRBJ1-4, the V gene TRBV7-2; no clear D. Germline V gene lookup returns CDR1 SGHTA and CDR2 FQGNSA. V was trimmed by 2 bases and J by 2 bases, leaving 6 bases between them. The CDR3 consists of 14 residues. The CDR3 protein is CASSLTSTNEKLFF. The CDR3 bases that were read are TGTGCCAGCAGCTTAACCAGTACTAATGAAAAA. Based on the CDR3 plus reference TRBV7-2 and TRBJ1-4, the full variable domain is GAGVSQSPSNKVTEKGKDVELRCDPISGHTALYWYRQSLGQGLEFLIYFQGNSAPDKSGLPSDRFSAERTGGSVSTLTIQRTQQEDSAVYLCASSLTSTNEKLFFGSGTQLSVL.

Points on this clone: The read gets to within 3 residues of the CDR3 end, and the germline J gene fills in the rest. The genes are TRBV12-3 or TRBV12-4 and TRBJ2-2; TRBD1 matches 8 bases. This CDR3 is 16 amino acids long. J lost 0 bases, V lost 4 bases, and 4 bases had no gene match. CDR3 sequence reads: CASSYRDRPNTGELFF. The covered CDR3 bases are TGTGCCAGCAGTTATCGGGACAGGCCGAACACCGGGGAG.

In regard to this clone: The observed sequence ends 3 residues before the CDR3 terminus, with the missing tail filled in from the germline J gene. V usage is TRBV6-1 and J usage is TRBJ1-6; D not resolved. The germline V and J ends were trimmed by 2 bases and 5 bases, with 4 bases remaining between them. The CDR3 consists of 13 residues. CDR1 and CDR2 from the germline V gene are MNHNS and SASEGT. The sequenced CDR3 bases are TGTGCCAGCAGTGAAACAGATAATTCACCC. This translates into CASSETDNSP. The full CDR3 sequence reads CASSETDNSPLHF.